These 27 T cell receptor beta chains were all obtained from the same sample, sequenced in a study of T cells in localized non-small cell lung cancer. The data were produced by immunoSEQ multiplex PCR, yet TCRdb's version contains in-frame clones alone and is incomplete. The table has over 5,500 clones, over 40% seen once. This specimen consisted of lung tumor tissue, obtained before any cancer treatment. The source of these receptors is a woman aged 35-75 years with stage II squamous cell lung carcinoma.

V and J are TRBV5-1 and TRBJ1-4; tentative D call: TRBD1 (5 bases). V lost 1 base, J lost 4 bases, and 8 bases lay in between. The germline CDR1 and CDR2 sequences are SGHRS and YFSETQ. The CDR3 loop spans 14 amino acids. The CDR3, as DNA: TGCGCCAGCAGCTTGAGGGGACTTAATGAAAAACTGTTTTTT. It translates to CASSLRGLNEKLFF.

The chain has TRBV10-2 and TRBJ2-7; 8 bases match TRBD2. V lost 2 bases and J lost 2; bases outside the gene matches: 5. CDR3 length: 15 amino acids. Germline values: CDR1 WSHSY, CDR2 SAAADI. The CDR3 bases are TGCGCCAGCAGTGAGACTAGCGGCCTAACCTACGAGCAGTACTTC. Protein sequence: CASSETSGLTYEQYF.

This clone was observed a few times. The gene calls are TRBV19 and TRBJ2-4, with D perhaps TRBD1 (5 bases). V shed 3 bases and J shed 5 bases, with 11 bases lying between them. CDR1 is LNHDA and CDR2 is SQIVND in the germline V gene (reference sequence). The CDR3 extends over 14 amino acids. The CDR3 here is CASSIQGVQNIQYF. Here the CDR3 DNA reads TGTGCCAGTAGTATTCAAGGGGTTCAAAACATTCAGTACTTC.

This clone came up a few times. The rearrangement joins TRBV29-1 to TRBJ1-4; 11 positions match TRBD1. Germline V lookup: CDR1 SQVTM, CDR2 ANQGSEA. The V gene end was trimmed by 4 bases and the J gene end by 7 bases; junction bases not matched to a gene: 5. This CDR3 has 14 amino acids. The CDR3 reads CSVVGQGAGEKLFF. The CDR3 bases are TGCAGCGTTGTTGGACAGGGGGCTGGTGAAAAACTGTTTTTT.

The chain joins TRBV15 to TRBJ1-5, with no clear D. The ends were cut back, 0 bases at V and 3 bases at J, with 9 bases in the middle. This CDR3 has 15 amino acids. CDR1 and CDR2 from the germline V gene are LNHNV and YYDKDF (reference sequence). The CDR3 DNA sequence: TGTGCCACCAGCAGAGATAATGGCGACAATCAGCCCCAGCATTTT. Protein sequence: CATSRDNGDNQPQHF.

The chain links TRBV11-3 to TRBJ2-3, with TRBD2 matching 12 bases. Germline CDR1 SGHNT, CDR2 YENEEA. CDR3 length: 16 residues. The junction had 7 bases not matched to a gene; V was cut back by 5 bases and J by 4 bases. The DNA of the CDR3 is TGTGCCAGCAGCCAGGGTCTAGCGGGAGGGCCAGATACGCAGTATTTT. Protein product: CASSQGLAGGPDTQYF.

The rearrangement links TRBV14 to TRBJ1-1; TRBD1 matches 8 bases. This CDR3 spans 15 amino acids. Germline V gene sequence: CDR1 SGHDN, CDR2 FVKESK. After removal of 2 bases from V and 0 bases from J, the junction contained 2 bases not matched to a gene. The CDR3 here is CASSQRTGMNTEAFF. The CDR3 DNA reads TGTGCCAGCAGCCAACGGACAGGGATGAACACTGAAGCTTTCTTT.

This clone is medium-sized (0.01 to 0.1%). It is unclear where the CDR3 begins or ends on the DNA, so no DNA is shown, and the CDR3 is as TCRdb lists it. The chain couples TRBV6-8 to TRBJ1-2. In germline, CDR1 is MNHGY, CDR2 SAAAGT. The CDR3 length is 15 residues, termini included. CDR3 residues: CASSYSANWGYGYTF.

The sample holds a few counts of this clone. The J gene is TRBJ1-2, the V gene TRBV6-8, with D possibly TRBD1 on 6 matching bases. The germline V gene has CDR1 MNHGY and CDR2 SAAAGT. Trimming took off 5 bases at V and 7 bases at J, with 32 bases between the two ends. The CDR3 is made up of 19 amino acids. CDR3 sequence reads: CASSETISGVGQMRGGYTF. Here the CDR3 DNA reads TGTGCCAGCAGTGAGACTATATCAGGGGTGGGCCAGATGAGGGGTGGCTACACCTTC.

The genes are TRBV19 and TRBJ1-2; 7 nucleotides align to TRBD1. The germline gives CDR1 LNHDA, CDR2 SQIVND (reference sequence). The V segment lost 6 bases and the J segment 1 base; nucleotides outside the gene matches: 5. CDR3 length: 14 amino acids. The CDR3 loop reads CASRQGRNNYGYTF. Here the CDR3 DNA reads TGTGCCAGTAGACAGGGGAGAAATAACTATGGCTACACCTTC.

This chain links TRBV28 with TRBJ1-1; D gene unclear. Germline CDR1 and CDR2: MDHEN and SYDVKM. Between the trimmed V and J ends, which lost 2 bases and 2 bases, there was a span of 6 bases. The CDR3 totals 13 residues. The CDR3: CASSLGRNTEAFF. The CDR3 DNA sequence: TGTGCCAGCAGTTTAGGGAGAAACACTGAAGCTTTCTTT. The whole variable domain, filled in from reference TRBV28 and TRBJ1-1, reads DVKVTQSSRYLVKRTGEKVFLECVQDMDHENMFWYRQDPGLGLRLIYFSYDVKMKEKGDIPEGYSVSREKKERFSLILESASTNQTSMYLCASSLGRNTEAFFGQGTRLTVV.

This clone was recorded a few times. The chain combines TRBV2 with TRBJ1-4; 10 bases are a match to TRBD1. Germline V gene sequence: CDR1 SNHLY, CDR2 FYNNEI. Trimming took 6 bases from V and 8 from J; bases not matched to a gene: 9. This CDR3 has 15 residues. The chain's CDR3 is CASREKTGGEEKLFF. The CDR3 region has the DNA TGTGCCAGCAGAGAAAAGACAGGGGGCGAAGAAAAACTGTTTTTT.

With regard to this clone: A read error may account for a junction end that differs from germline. CDR3 nucleotides: TGTGCCATCAGTGTTGAGGTACTTACGGGAAACACCATATATTTT. This encodes CAISVEVLTGNTIYF. The chain carries TRBV6-8 and TRBJ1-3; D uncertain. The length of the CDR3 is 15 residues. CDR1 MNHGY and CDR2 SAAAGT come from the germline V gene.

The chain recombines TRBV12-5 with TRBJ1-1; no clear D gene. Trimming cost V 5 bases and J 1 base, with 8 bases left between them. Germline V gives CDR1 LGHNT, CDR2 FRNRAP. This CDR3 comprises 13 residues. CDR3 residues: CASGKDGNTEAFF. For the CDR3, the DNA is TGTGCTAGTGGTAAAGACGGGAACACTGAAGCTTTCTTT.

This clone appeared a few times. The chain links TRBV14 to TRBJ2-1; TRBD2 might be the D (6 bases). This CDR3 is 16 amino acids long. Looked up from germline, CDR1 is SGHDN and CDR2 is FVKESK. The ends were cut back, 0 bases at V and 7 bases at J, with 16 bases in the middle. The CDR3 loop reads CASSQERWGGINEQFF. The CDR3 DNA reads TGTGCCAGCAGCCAAGAAAGGTGGGGAGGAATTAATGAGCAGTTCTTC.

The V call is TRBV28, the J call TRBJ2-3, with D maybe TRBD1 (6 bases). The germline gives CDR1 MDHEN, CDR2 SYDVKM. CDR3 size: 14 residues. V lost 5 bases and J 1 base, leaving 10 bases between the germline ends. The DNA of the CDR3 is TGTGCCAGCAGTCCCTGGACAGGCACAGATACGCAGTATTTT. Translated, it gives CASSPWTGTDTQYF. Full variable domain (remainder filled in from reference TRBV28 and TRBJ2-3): DVKVTQSSRYLVKRTGEKVFLECVQDMDHENMFWYRQDPGLGLRLIYFSYDVKMKEKGDIPEGYSVSREKKERFSLILESASTNQTSMYLCASSPWTGTDTQYFGPGTRLTVL.

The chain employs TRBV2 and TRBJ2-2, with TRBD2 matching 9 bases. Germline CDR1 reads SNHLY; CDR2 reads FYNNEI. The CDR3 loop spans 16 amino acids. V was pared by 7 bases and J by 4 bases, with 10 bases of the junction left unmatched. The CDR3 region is CASMSGGRAFTGELFF. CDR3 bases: TGTGCCAGCATGTCCGGCGGGAGGGCCTTCACCGGGGAGCTGTTTTTT.

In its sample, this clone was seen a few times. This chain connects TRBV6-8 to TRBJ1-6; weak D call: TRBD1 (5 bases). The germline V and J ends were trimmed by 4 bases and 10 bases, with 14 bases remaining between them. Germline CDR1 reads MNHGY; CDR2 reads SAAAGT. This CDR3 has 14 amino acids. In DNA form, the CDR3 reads TGTGCCAGCAGTTCGGCAGGGTTAAGATCACCCCTCCACTTT. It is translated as CASSSAGLRSPLHF.

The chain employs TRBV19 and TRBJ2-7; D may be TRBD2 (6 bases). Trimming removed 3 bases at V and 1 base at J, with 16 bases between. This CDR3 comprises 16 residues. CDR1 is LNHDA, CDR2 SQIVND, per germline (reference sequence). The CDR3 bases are TGTGCCAGTAGTATGTCCACCGGAGGGGCATCCTACGAGCAGTACTTC. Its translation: CASSMSTGGASYEQYF.

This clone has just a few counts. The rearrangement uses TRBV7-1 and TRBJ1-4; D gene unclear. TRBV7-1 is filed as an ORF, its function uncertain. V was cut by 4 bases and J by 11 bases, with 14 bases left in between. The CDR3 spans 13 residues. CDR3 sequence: CASSLAEEVKLFF. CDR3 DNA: TGTGCCAGCAGCTTAGCGGAGGAAGTTAAACTGTTTTTT.

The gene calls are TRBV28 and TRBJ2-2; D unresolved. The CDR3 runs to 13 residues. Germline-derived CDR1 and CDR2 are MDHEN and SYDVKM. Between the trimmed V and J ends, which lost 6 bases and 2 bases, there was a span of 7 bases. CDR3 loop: CASRMGNTGELFF. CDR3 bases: TGTGCCAGCAGAATGGGTAACACCGGGGAGCTGTTTTTT.

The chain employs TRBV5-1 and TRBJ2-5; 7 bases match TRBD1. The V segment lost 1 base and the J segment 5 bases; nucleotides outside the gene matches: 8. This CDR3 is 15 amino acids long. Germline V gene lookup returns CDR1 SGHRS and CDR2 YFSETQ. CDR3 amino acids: CASSLTNRGGETQYF. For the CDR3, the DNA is TGCGCCAGCAGCTTGACCAACAGGGGCGGCGAGACCCAGTACTTC.

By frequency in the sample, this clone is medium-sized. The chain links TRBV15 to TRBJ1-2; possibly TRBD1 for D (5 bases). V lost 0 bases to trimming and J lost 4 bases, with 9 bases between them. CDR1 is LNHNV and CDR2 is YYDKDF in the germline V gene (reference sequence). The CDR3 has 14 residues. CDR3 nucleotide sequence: TGTGCCACCAGCAGAGATGACAGTGGCTATGGCTACACCTTC. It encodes CATSRDDSGYGYTF. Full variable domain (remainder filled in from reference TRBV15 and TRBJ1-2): DAMVIQNPRYQVTQFGKPVTLSCSQTLNHNVMYWYQQKSSQAPKLLFHYYDKDFNNEADTPDNFQSRRPNTSFCFLDIRSPGLGDTAMYLCATSRDDSGYGYTFGSGTRLTVV.

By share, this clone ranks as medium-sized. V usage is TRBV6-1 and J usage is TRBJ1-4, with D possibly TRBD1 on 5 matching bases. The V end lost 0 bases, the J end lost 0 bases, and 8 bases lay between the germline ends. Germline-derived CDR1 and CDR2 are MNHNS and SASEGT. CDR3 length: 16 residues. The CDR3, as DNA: TGTGCCAGCAGTGAAGCGCCGGGACCAACTAATGAAAAACTGTTTTTT. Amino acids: CASSEAPGPTNEKLFF.

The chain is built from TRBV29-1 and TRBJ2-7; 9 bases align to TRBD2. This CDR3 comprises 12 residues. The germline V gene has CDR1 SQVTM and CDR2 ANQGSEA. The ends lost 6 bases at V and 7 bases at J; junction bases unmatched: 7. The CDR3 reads CSVGGTSPEQYF. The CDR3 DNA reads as TGCAGCGTCGGGGGGACTAGCCCTGAGCAGTACTTC.

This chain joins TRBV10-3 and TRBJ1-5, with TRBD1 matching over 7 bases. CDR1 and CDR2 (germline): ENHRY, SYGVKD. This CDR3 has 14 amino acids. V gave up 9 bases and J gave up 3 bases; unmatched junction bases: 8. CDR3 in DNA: TGTGCCATTCCGGGACAGCAACACAATCAGCCCCAGCATTTT. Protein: CAIPGQQHNQPQHF.

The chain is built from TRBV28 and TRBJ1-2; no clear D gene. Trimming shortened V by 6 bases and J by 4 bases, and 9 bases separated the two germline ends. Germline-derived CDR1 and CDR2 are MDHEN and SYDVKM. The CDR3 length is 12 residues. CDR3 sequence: CASSPDIYGYTF. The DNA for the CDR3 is TGTGCCAGCAGCCCGGATATCTATGGCTACACCTTC.